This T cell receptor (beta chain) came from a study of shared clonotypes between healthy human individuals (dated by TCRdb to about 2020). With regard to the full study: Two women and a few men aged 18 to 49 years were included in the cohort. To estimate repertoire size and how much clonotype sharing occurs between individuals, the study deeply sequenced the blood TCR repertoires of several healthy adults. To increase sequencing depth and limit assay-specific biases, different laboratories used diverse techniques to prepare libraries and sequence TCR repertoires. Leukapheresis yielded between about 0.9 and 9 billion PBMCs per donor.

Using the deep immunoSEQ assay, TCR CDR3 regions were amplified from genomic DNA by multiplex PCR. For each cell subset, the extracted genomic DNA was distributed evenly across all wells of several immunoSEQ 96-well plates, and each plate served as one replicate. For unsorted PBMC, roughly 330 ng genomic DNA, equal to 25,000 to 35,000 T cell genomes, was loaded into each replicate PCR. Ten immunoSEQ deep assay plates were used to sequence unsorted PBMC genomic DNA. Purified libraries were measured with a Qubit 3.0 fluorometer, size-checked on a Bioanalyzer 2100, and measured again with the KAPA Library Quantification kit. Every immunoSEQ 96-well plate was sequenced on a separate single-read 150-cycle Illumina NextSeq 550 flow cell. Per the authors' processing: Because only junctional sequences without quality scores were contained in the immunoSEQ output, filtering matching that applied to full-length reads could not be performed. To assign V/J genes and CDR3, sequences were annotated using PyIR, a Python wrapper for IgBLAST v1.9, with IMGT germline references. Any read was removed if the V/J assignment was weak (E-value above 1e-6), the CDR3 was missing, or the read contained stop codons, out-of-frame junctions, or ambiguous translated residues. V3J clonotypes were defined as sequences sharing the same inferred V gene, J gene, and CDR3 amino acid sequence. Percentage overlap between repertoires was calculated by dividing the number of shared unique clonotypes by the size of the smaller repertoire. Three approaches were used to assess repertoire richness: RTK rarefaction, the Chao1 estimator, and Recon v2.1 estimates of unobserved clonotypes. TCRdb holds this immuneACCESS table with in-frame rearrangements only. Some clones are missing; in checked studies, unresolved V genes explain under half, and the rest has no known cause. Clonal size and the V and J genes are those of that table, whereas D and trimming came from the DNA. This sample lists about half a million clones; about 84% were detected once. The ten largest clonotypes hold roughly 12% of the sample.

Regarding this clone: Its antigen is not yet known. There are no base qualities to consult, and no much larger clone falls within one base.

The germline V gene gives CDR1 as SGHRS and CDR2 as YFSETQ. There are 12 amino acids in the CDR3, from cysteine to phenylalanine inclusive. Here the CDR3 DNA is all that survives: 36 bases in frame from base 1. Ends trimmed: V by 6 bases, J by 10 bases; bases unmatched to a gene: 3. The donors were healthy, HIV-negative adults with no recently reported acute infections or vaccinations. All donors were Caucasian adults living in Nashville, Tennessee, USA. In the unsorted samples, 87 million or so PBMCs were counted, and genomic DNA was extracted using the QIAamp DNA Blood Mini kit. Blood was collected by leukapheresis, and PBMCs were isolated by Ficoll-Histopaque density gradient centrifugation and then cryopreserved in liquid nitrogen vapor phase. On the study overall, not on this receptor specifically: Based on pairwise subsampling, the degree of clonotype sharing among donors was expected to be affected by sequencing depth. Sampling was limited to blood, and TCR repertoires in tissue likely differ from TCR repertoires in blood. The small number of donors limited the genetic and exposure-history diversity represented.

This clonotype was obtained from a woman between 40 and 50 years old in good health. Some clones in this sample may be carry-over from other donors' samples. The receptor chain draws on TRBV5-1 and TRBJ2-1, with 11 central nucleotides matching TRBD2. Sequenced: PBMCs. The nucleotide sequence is TGCGCCAGCACCCGACTAGCGGGAGAGCAGTTCTTC. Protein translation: CASTRLAGEQFF.